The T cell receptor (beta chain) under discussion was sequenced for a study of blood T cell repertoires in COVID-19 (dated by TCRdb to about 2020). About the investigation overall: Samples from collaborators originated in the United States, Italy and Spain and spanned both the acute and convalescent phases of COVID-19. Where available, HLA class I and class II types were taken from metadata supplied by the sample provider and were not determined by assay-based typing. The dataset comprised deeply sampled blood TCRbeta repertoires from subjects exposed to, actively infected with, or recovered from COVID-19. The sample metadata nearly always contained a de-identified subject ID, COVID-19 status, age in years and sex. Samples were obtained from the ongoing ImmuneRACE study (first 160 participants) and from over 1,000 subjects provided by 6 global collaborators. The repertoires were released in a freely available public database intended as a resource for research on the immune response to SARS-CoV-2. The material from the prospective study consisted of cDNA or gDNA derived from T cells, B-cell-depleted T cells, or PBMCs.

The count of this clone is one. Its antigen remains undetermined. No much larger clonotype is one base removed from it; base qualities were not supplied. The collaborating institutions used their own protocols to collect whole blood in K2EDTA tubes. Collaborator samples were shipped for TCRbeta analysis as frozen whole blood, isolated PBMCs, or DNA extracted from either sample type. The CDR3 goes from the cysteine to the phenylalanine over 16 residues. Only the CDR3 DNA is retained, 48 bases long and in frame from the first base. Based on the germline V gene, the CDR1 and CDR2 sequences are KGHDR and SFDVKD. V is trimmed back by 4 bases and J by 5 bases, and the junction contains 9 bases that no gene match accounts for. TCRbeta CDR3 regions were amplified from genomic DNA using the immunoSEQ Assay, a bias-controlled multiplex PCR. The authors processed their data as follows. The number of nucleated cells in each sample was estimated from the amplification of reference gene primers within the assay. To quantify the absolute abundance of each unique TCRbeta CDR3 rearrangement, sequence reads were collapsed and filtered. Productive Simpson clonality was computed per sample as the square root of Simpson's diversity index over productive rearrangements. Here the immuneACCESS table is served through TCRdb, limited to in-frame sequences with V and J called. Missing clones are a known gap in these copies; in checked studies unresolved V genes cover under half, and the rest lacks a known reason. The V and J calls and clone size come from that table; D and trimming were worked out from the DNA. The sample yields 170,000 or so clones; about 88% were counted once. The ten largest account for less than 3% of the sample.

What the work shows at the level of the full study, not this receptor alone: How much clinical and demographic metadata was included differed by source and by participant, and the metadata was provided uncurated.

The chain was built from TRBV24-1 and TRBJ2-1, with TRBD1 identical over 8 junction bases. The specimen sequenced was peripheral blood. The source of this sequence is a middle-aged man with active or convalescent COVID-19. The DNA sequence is TGTGCCACCAGTGACCCGACAGGGGTAATTGACAATGAGCAGTTCTTC. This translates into CATSDPTGVIDNEQFF.